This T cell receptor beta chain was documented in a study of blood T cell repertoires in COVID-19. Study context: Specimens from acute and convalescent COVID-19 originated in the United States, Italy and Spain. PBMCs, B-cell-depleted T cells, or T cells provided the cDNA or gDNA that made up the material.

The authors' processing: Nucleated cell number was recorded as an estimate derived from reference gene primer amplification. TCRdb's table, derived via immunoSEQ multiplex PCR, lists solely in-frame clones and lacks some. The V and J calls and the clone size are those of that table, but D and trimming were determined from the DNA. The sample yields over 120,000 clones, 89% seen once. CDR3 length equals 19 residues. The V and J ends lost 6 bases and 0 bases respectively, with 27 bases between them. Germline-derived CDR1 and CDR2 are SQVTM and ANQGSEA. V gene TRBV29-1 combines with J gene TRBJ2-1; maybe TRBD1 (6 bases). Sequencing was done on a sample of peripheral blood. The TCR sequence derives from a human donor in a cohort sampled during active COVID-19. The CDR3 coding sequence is TGCAGCGTCATTGAAGGAGCGAGCAGGGGCCCTAGCTCCTACAATGAGCAGTTCTTC. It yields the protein CSVIEGASRGPSSYNEQFF.